The rows below give T cell receptor beta chains drawn from one sample of a study of blood T cell dynamics during melanoma immunotherapy. Libraries were prepared by immunoSEQ multiplex PCR; TCRdb keeps only in-frame clonotypes and omits some of them. The sample lists some 5,600 clones; approximately 85% were seen once. Material: blood, obtained from a patient treated with checkpoint blockade. These receptors were obtained from a human donor with melanoma. The CDR3 runs from the conserved cysteine through the conserved F or W. Each record gives: V gene, clone size, J gene, D gene, CDR3 DNA, CDR3 protein. A D gene is named only where the DNA matches it firmly. Expanded clones are given a class, and other clones once, few, many or no size at all.

TRBV2	-	TRBJ2-2	-	TGTGCCAGCAGTGAAGCGGCCGGGACCGGGGAGCTGTTTTTT	CASSEAAGTGELFF
TRBV19	-	TRBJ1-6	-	TGTGCCAGTTCTATGAACACTAACAATTCACCCCTCCACTTT	CASSMNTNNSPLHF
TRBV6-4	-	TRBJ2-6	-	TGTGCCAGCAGTATGATCTCTGGGGCCAACGTCCTGACTTTC	CASSMISGANVLTF
TRBV11-3	-	TRBJ2-2	-	TGTGCCAGCAGCTCACACACCGGGGAGCTGTTTTTT	CASSSHTGELFF
TRBV6-4	-	TRBJ2-5	TRBD2	TGTGCCAGCAGTGTTAGCGGGGGGGCCTCGGAGACCCAGTACTTC	CASSVSGGASETQYF
TRBV4-3	-	TRBJ1-1	TRBD1	TGCGCCAGCAGCCAACTCAAGACAGGGTGGATTTCTGAAGCTTTCTTT	CASSQLKTGWISEAFF
TRBV7-9	-	TRBJ1-6	TRBD1	TGTGCCAGCAGCTTGCAGGGGGCTTGGAATTCACCCCTCCACTTT	CASSLQGAWNSPLHF
TRBV7-3	-	TRBJ1-6	-	TGTGCCAGCAGCCCGGTGGAGGGGAATTCACCCCTCCACTTT	CASSPVEGNSPLHF
TRBV7-2	-	TRBJ1-2	-	TGTGCCAGCAGCTTAGCTCGCCAGGCTCTGTATGGCTACACCTTC	CASSLARQALYGYTF
TRBV4-1	-	TRBJ2-4	-	TGCGCCAGCAGCCATCTTGTGGGGCAGACCTTATTAGCCAAAAACATTCAGTACTTC	CASSHLVGQTLLAKNIQYF
TRBV6-8	-	TRBJ1-5	-	TGTGCCAGCAGGCAAGACAGCAGAAATCAGCCCCAGCATTTT	CASRQDSRNQPQHF
TRBV6-4	-	TRBJ2-1	TRBD1	TGTGCCAGCAGTCCGGGACAGGCTAACAATGAGCAGTTCTTC	CASSPGQANNEQFF
TRBV6-1	once	TRBJ1-1	TRBD1	TGTGCCAGCAGTGAAGATGTCGGGACAGGGGCCACTTTGGCTTTCTTT	CASSEDVGTGATLAFF
TRBV6-1	-	TRBJ1-1	-	TGTGCCACCAAAGTGGTGGGCTCCAGCACTGAAGCTTTCTTT	CATKVVGSSTEAFF
TRBV4-1	-	TRBJ1-1	-	TGCGCCAGCAGCCAAGAAAGGAGGAACACTGAAGCTTTCTTT	CASSQERRNTEAFF
TRBV23-1	-	TRBJ2-2	-	TGCGCCAGCAGTTCGGGGGATGGCACCGGGGAGCTGTTTTTT	CASSSGDGTGELFF
TRBV30	once	TRBJ1-3	-	TGTGCCTGGAATTCTGGAAACACCATATATTTT	CAWNSGNTIYF
TRBV7-9	once	TRBJ1-6	-	TGTGCCAGCAGCTTGCAACAGGGCACTGGGCCCCTCCACTTT	CASSLQQGTGPLHF
TRBV6-4	-	TRBJ1-1	-	TGTGCCAGCAGTGTAGGTGTGGACACTGAAGCTTTCTTT	CASSVGVDTEAFF
TRBV6-5	-	TRBJ2-5	TRBD1	TGTGCCAGCAGTGTCGGGACAGGGGAGAGGGAGACCCAGTACTTC	CASSVGTGERETQYF
TRBV4-1	-	TRBJ1-2	-	TGCGCCAGCAGCCGAATTTTGGGAGGGGCTTCATTCAGCTATGGCTACACCTTC	CASSRILGGASFSYGYTF
TRBV30	-	TRBJ2-7	-	TGTGCCTGGAGTGAAGGGTTTTACGAGCAGTACTTC	CAWSEGFYEQYF
TRBV25-1	once	TRBJ1-2	-	TGTGCCAGCAGTCTCACGGGGGGCCACTATGGCTACACCTTC	CASSLTGGHYGYTF
TRBV18	-	TRBJ1-3	-	TGTGCCAGCTCACCGGCGGGGTCTGGAAACACCATATATTTT	CASSPAGSGNTIYF
TRBV15	-	TRBJ2-5	-	TGTGCCACCAGCAGAGATCAGGGTAGGCAAGAGACCCAGTACTTC	CATSRDQGRQETQYF